These 19 T cell receptor beta chains were sequenced from one sample in a study of blood T cells in healthy people across ages. Next came a second PCR, run for about 7 to 11 cycles, which used a sample-barcoded 5' primer along with a J-beta primer mix. TCRdb re-analysed the 5' RACE reads in MiXCR, keeping a single row per CDR3 protein. The data contain some 790,000 distinct CDR3 sequences, more than 25% of them singletons. The sample comprised blood. These receptor sequences come from a woman of 80 years or more in good health.

The genes are TRBV6-2 or TRBV6-3 and TRBJ2-3; 10 nucleotides match TRBD2. The CDR3 consists of 15 residues. Germline CDR1 MNHEY, CDR2 SVGEGT. V shed 11 bases, J shed 4 bases, and the junction held 12 bases outside the gene matches. In nucleotides, the CDR3 is TGTGCCGTTCAGAGTAGCGGGGGGTTCGCAGATACGCAGTATTTT. Protein: CAVQSSGGFADTQYF.

Points on this clonotype: One end of the junction does not line up with germline, which may come from a read error. The chain couples TRBV6-5 to TRBJ2-2; D is possibly TRBD1 (6 bases). CDR1 and CDR2 (germline): MNHEY, SVGAGI. CDR3 length equals 13 residues. The CDR3 protein is CAGSKQGNGELFF. CDR3 DNA: TGTGCCGGCAGTAAACAGGGAAACGGGGAGCTGTTTTTT.

This chain connects TRBV6-2 or TRBV6-3 to TRBJ1-1; D unresolved. CDR3 length: 13 amino acids. Germline V gives CDR1 MNHEY, CDR2 SVGEGT. V shed 7 bases and J shed 10 bases, with 19 bases lying between them. This CDR3 reads CASMAPRLFGAFF. The CDR3 nucleotides read TGTGCCAGCATGGCACCCCGTTTGTTCGGAGCTTTCTTT.

Only a few counts were recorded for this clonotype. The chain carries TRBV11-2 and TRBJ1-4; D uncertain. The V end was cut by 0 bases, the J end by 1 base, with 15 bases between. The germline V gene encodes CDR1 SGHAT and CDR2 FQNNGV. There are 18 residues in the CDR3. In nucleotides, the CDR3 is TGTGCCAGCAGCTTAGATTTGGGGAGGTTCGGAACTAATGAAAAACTGTTTTTT. It yields the protein CASSLDLGRFGTNEKLFF.

This clonotype was recorded many times. J is TRBJ2-1 and V is TRBV6-2 or TRBV6-3; tentative D call: TRBD2 (5 bases). V gave up 7 bases and J gave up 0 bases, with 10 bases separating them. CDR1 and CDR2 (germline): MNHEY, SVGEGT. CDR3 length equals 14 residues. CDR3 sequence: CASNSAGSYNEQFF. Written as DNA, the CDR3 is TGTGCCAGCAATAGCGCCGGCTCCTACAATGAGCAGTTCTTC.

This clonotype was observed many times. This chain uses TRBV25-1 with TRBJ1-1; D unresolved. This CDR3 has 11 residues. Trimming took off 6 bases at V and 0 bases at J, with 2 bases between the two ends. Germline CDR1 reads MGHDK; CDR2 reads SYGVNS. The CDR3: CASRMNTEAFF. CDR3 nucleotides: TGTGCCAGCAGAATGAACACTGAAGCTTTCTTT. Drawing the rest from reference TRBV25-1 and TRBJ1-1, the complete variable domain is EADIYQTPRYLVIGTGKKITLECSQTMGHDKMYWYQQDPGMELHLIHYSYGVNSTEKGDLSSESTVSRIRTEHFPLTLESARPSHTSQYLCASRMNTEAFFGQGTRLTVV.

This clonotype was seen many times. The chain couples TRBV7-2 to TRBJ1-2; no firm D call. The CDR3 covers 15 residues. Trimming left V 1 base short and J 0 bases short, with 9 bases between. Germline V gene sequence: CDR1 SGHTA, CDR2 FQGNSA. The CDR3 sequence is CASSLGKAANYGYTF. In DNA, the CDR3 is TGTGCCAGCAGCTTAGGAAAAGCAGCTAACTATGGCTACACCTTC.

This clonotype occurred many times. The genes are TRBV29-1 and TRBJ2-1; the match to TRBD2 covers 10 bases. This CDR3 has 16 amino acids. Germline assignment: CDR1 SQVTM and CDR2 ANQGSEA. With 1 base clipped from V and 4 bases from J, the junction kept 7 bases outside the gene matches. CDR3 region: CSVEGKRGGRYNEQFF. DNA for the CDR3: TGCAGCGTTGAAGGAAAGCGGGGGGGCCGGTACAATGAGCAGTTCTTC.

Turning to this clonotype: A much larger clone lies a single base off, so this may be a read error. The rearrangement joins TRBV7-2 to TRBJ2-7, with a possible D match to TRBD1 (6 bases). Germline assignment: CDR1 SGHTA and CDR2 FQGNSA. The V end lost 5 bases, the J end lost 4 bases, and 15 bases lay between the germline ends. The CDR3 covers 14 residues. The CDR3 bases are TGTGCCAGCAGCCGGGGCTACAGGGAATACGAGCAGTACTTC. Amino acids: CASSRGYREYEQYF.

This clonotype was seen only a few times. The CDR3 region has the DNA TGTGCCAGCAGCTTAGGACTAGCGGGGGGGTTTGGTGAGCAGTTCTTC. Protein sequence: CASSLGLAGGFGEQFF. The V and J genes are TRBV9 and TRBJ2-1; 15 positions agree with TRBD2. The germline CDR1 and CDR2 sequences are SGDLS and YYNGEE. The CDR3 runs to 16 residues. Trimming removed 4 bases from V and 9 bases from J; junction bases left unmatched: 8. Looking up the rest from reference TRBV9 and TRBJ2-1 gives the full variable domain: DSGVTQTPKHLITATGQRVTLRCSPRSGDLSVYWYQQSLDQGLQFLIQYYNGEERAKGNILERFSAQQFPDLHSELNLSSLELGDSALYFCASSLGLAGGFGEQFFGPGTRLTVL.

This clonotype was counted many times. The chain links TRBV20-1 to TRBJ2-3; 12 nucleotides match TRBD2. J was trimmed by 6 bases and V by 5 bases; bases with no gene match: 3. Germline CDR1 DFQATT, CDR2 SNEGSKA (reference sequence). CDR3 length: 13 residues. CDR3 protein: CSARTSGVDTQYF. CDR3 bases: TGCAGTGCTCGGACTAGCGGGGTGGATACGCAGTATTTT.

This clonotype has just a few counts. This sequence joins TRBV12-3 or TRBV12-4 and TRBJ2-2, with no clear D. The CDR3 runs 14 residues. The ends were cut back, 3 bases at V and 0 bases at J, with 5 bases in the middle. The CDR3 loop is CASSLWSNTGELFF. DNA of the CDR3: TGTGCCAGCAGTTTGTGGTCGAACACCGGGGAGCTGTTTTTT.

V and J are TRBV7-2 and TRBJ1-5; 8 bases line up with TRBD1. V was pared by 5 bases and J by 7 bases, with 10 bases of the junction left unmatched. The CDR3 loop spans 15 amino acids. CDR1 and CDR2 from the germline V gene are SGHTA and FQGNSA. The CDR3 DNA is TGTGCCAGCAGCCGCGAGCAGGGGGCAGAACAGCCCCAGCATTTT. Translated, it gives CASSREQGAEQPQHF.

This clonotype showed up many times. This chain links TRBV3-1 with TRBJ1-2; the D is unclear. The V and J ends lost 1 base and 2 bases respectively, with 8 bases between them. The CDR3 runs 14 residues. Germline V gene sequence: CDR1 LGHDT, CDR2 YNNKEL (reference sequence). In DNA, the CDR3 is TGTGCCAGCAGCCAAGGGCCAAGCAACTATGGCTACACCTTC. This gives the protein CASSQGPSNYGYTF.

This clonotype was seen a few times. V gene TRBV11-2 combines with J gene TRBJ1-1; the D is unclear. CDR1 and CDR2 from the germline V gene are SGHAT and FQNNGV. V was pared by 0 bases and J by 4 bases, with 9 bases between. This CDR3 has 14 amino acids. CDR3 sequence reads: CASSLDQVFTEAFF. The DNA for the CDR3 is TGTGCCAGCAGCTTAGATCAAGTGTTCACTGAAGCTTTCTTT.

In this sample, this clonotype turned up a few times. The CDR3 sequence is CASSTTQGYEQYF. In DNA form, the CDR3 reads TGTGCCAGCAGCACCACCCAGGGGTACGAGCAGTACTTC. The genes are TRBV6-6 and TRBJ2-7; possibly TRBD1 for D (6 bases). The CDR3 has 13 amino acids. CDR1 MNHNY and CDR2 SVGAGI come from the germline V gene (reference sequence). Trimming shortened V by 6 bases and J by 4 bases, and 13 bases separated the two germline ends.

In this sample, this clonotype turned up a few times. One end of the junction is discordant with germline, which a read error may explain. The rearrangement uses TRBV19 and TRBJ2-3, with a possible D match to TRBD2 (5 bases). Germline CDR1 reads LNHDA; CDR2 reads SQIVND (reference sequence). CDR3 length: 14 residues. CDR3: CASSIWASIDTQYF. CDR3 DNA sequence: TGTGCCAGTAGTATTTGGGCTAGCATAGATACGCAGTATTTT.

In its sample, this clonotype was seen many times. This chain links TRBV6-5 with TRBJ2-3; D may match TRBD1 or TRBD2 (5 bases each). This CDR3 region has 14 residues. The germline CDR1 and CDR2 sequences are MNHEY and SVGAGI. V was clipped by 0 bases and J by 6 bases, with 10 bases between them. The CDR3 protein is CASSYSAWGDTQYF. Here the CDR3 DNA reads TGTGCCAGCAGTTACTCTGCTTGGGGGGATACGCAGTATTTT.

This clonotype was counted only a few times. This may arise from a read error, as a much more abundant clone is one base away. Since no conserved phenylalanine or tryptophan closes the CDR3, a read error is the likely cause. The chain combines TRBV6-2 or TRBV6-3 with TRBJ2-6; D is uncertain. The V end was cut by 0 bases, the J end by 0 bases, with 9 bases between. The CDR3 extends over 17 amino acids. From germline, CDR1 is MNHEY and CDR2 SVGEGT. CDR3 sequence (DNA): TGTGCCAGCAGTTACTCGGTACTCCGCTCTGGGGCCAACGTCCTGACTGTC. Its protein is CASSYSVLRSGANVLTV.